The 15 T cell receptor beta chains listed next were all sequenced from one sample in a study of blood T cell repertoires in COVID-19 (dated by TCRdb to about 2020). The library was built by means of the immunoSEQ multiplex PCR assay. TCRdb provides this immuneACCESS table in a form limited to in-frame rearrangements. Some clones are lacking; in checked studies, under half of them reflect an unresolved V gene, and why the rest are absent is not known. The sample table records 150,000 to 200,000 clones; 76% of these occur just once. Approximately 9% of the sample is taken by the ten largest. What was sequenced was peripheral blood. These receptors were collected from a woman between 45 and 65 years old with active or convalescent COVID-19.

The rearrangement joins TRBV2 to TRBJ2-5, with D uncertain. Trimming shortened V by 9 bases and J by 5 bases, and 19 bases separated the two germline ends. The CDR3 spans 14 residues. CDR1 and CDR2 (germline): SNHLY, FYNNEI. The CDR3 loop reads CASADWSPRETQYF. DNA for the CDR3: TGTGCCAGTGCAGATTGGTCACCCCGCGAGACCCAGTACTTC.

J is TRBJ1-4 and V is TRBV6-5; perhaps TRBD1 as D (5 bases). Germline CDR1 and CDR2: MNHEY and SVGAGI. The CDR3 totals 14 residues. The V end was cut by 0 bases, the J end by 10 bases, with 12 bases between. For the CDR3, the DNA is TGTGCCAGCAGTTACTCAAGGGGTAGAGTAAAACTGTTTTTT. This gives the protein CASSYSRGRVKLFF.

This clone was seen only a few times. The rearrangement uses TRBV2 and TRBJ1-1; D uncertain. V lost 2 bases and J lost 4, with 14 bases in between. CDR3 length: 15 amino acids. CDR1 SNHLY and CDR2 FYNNEI come from the germline V gene. CDR3 sequence: CASSELQIGSTEAFF. CDR3 nucleotide sequence: TGTGCCAGCAGTGAACTACAGATAGGGAGCACTGAAGCTTTCTTT.

The V and J genes are TRBV4-3 and TRBJ2-2, with D perhaps matching TRBD1 (6 bases). Germline V gives CDR1 LGHNA, CDR2 YSLEER. This CDR3 has 17 amino acids. The V end lost 0 bases, the J end lost 3 bases, and 14 bases lay between the germline ends. The CDR3: CASSQDPRTAHTGELFF. The CDR3 bases are TGCGCCAGCAGCCAAGATCCCCGGACAGCACACACCGGGGAGCTGTTTTTT.

CDR3 bases: TGCGCCAGCAGCCAAGATACGGGGAGGGGGACTGAAGCTTTCTTT. This sequence encodes CASSQDTGRGTEAFF. J is TRBJ1-1 and V is TRBV4-3; a weak D match, TRBD1 (6 bases). V lost 0 bases and J 5 bases, leaving 13 bases between the germline ends. CDR3 length: 15 amino acids. The V gene's germline CDR1 is LGHNA and CDR2 YSLEER.

This chain links TRBV30 with TRBJ1-5; TRBD1 matches 7 bases. V trimming: 5 bases; J trimming: 6 bases; junction bases outside the gene matches: 7. Germline CDR1 and CDR2: GTSNPN and SVGIG (reference sequence). This CDR3 is 13 amino acids long. CDR3 in amino acids: CAWDRESGQPQHF. The CDR3 DNA reads TGTGCCTGGGACAGGGAATCGGGTCAGCCCCAGCATTTT.

As regards this clone: Sequence at one end of the junction differs from germline and may be a read error. The genes are TRBV7-9 and TRBJ2-1, with 7 positions matching TRBD2. This CDR3 is built from 16 residues. CDR1 and CDR2 (germline): SEHNR, FQNEAQ (reference sequence). The CDR3 region has the DNA TGCGCCAGCAGCTCGACCGACGGGAGGTCCTACAATGAGCAGTTCTTC. It translates to CASSSTDGRSYNEQFF.

This rearrangement joins TRBV18 to TRBJ1-1; TRBD1 might be the D (6 bases). The CDR3 is 14 amino acids. Germline loops: CDR1 KGHSH, CDR2 LQKENI. Trimming pared 4 bases from V and 1 base from J, leaving 10 bases between. DNA for the CDR3: TGTGCCAGCTCACTAGACAGGAGGAACACTGAAGCTTTCTTT. Protein sequence: CASSLDRRNTEAFF.

V usage is TRBV19 and J usage is TRBJ2-1, with 7 bases that match TRBD2. The CDR3 length is 13 residues. V was clipped by 6 bases and J by 6 bases; unmatched bases: 5. The germline V gene encodes CDR1 LNHDA and CDR2 SQIVND (reference sequence). Here the CDR3 reads CASSGRSVNEQFF. For the CDR3, the DNA is TGTGCCAGTAGCGGGAGGTCGGTCAATGAGCAGTTCTTC.

The chain uses TRBV28 and TRBJ1-1; D is perhaps TRBD1 (6 bases). The CDR3 sequence is 15 residues long. V lost 9 bases and J 8 bases, leaving 25 bases between the germline ends. Germline V gives CDR1 MDHEN, CDR2 SYDVKM. The CDR3 loop is CASVRGGRGVEEAFF. The CDR3 DNA sequence: TGTGCCAGTGTTAGGGGGGGACGGGGGGTGGAAGAAGCTTTCTTT.

The J gene is TRBJ2-1, the V gene TRBV11-2; TRBD2 aligns across 7 bases. The germline gives CDR1 SGHAT, CDR2 FQNNGV. After removal of 4 bases from V and 5 bases from J, the junction contained 11 bases not matched to a gene. The CDR3 length is 16 residues. CDR3 loop: CASSSSLAVNNNEQFF. Written as DNA, the CDR3 is TGTGCCAGCAGCTCATCGCTAGCGGTCAACAACAATGAGCAGTTCTTC.

The chain links TRBV7-9 to TRBJ2-7, with D possibly TRBD2 on 5 matching bases. The germline V gene encodes CDR1 SEHNR and CDR2 FQNEAQ (reference sequence). The ends were cut back, 5 bases at V and 2 bases at J, with 16 bases in the middle. This CDR3 is 15 amino acids long. CDR3 nucleotide sequence: TGTGCCAGCAGCCCCGACTTAGGAGGTACCTACGAGCAGTACTTC. Protein: CASSPDLGGTYEQYF.

The DNA for the CDR3 is TGTGCCTGGAGTGGGTTGACAGAGGGCTACACCTTC. Its translation: CAWSGLTEGYTF. The chain has TRBV30 and TRBJ1-2, with TRBD1 as a possible D gene (5 bases). Germline V gives CDR1 GTSNPN, CDR2 SVGIG (reference sequence). Trimming stripped 1 base from V and 8 bases from J, with 11 bases between. This CDR3 comprises 12 residues.

The chain carries TRBV2 and TRBJ2-1, with 14 bases that match TRBD2. J was trimmed by 7 bases and V by 7 bases; bases with no gene match: 6. The CDR3 is made up of 15 amino acids. CDR1 is SNHLY, CDR2 FYNNEI, per germline. The CDR3 DNA reads TGTGCCAGCACCCTTGGACTAGCGGGAGGTAATGAGCAGTTCTTC. It specifies CASTLGLAGGNEQFF.

The gene calls are TRBV6-5 and TRBJ1-2; 7 positions match TRBD1. The CDR3 is 13 amino acids. Germline V gives CDR1 MNHEY, CDR2 SVGAGI. V was pared by 2 bases and J by 8 bases, with 5 bases of the junction left unmatched. CDR3 sequence: CASSYPRGEGYTF. In DNA form, the CDR3 reads TGTGCCAGCAGTTACCCCAGGGGGGAAGGCTACACCTTC.